A selection of T cell receptor beta chains follows, all from one sample in a study of blood T cell repertoires in COVID-19. Only in-frame clones appear in the TCRdb table, and some are missing; sequencing was by immunoSEQ multiplex PCR. This sample has about 130,000 clones, with less than 90% found just once. Source material: peripheral blood. All receptors come from an elderly woman with acute or convalescent COVID-19. Both conserved end residues are trimmed from each CDR3.

j_call v_call cdr3_aa
TRBJ2-1 TRBV6-5 ASRGQGSDEQF
TRBJ1-2 TRBV28 ASKGQGAGNYGYT
TRBJ1-1 TRBV2 AIGRDRNTEAF
TRBJ2-1 TRBV7-9 ASSHYNEQF
TRBJ1-1 TRBV27 ASRPRGGTEAF
TRBJ1-1 TRBV4-2 ASSQDGGYTEAF
TRBJ1-2 TRBV4-3 ASSQDPGVAGYT
TRBJ1-4 TRBV2 ASGPGGAQEKLF
TRBJ1-2 TRBV27 ASSQTGRPNYGYT
TRBJ1-2 TRBV4-2 ASSPGVHDNYGYT
TRBJ1-3 TRBV5-1 ASSLTGGSSGNTIY
TRBJ1-2 TRBV25-1 ASSLFYGYT
TRBJ2-3 TRBV4-2 ASSQDRQSTDTQY
TRBJ2-1 TRBV5-1 ASSASGVSSYNEQF
TRBJ1-1 TRBV18 ASSPQGEAF
TRBJ2-1 TRBV2 ASSPGTGLVNEQF
TRBJ1-3 TRBV7-9 ASSLSSFSGNTIY
TRBJ1-1 TRBV6-5 ASMAAGQAF
TRBJ1-2 TRBV3-1/TRBV3-2 ASSHGTAHT
TRBJ2-3 TRBV27 ASSPIERGGRDTQY
TRBJ1-2 TRBV7-9 ASNKGAGNYGYT
TRBJ2-1 TRBV7-2 ASSRQQGAVEQF
TRBJ2-3 TRBV7-3 ASSLNTHTQY
TRBJ1-4 TRBV25-1 ASSDDRGGEKLF
TRBJ2-1 TRBV5-1 ASSLGLPRNEQF
TRBJ2-1 TRBV5-1 ASNQGSRHNEQF
TRBJ2-5 TRBV29-1 SVERGRGTQY
TRBJ2-1 TRBV7-9 ASSLLRDRVVNEQF
TRBJ2-2 TRBV28 ASRWTSSTGELF
TRBJ1-2 TRBV7-2 ASSGSGTGSNYGYT
TRBJ1-3 TRBV7-9 ASSWDIDGNTIY
TRBJ1-6 TRBV10-3 AISETPGQGFDPLH
TRBJ2-1 TRBV4-2 ASSQDQANNNEQF
TRBJ1-1 TRBV5-4 ASSLETGGMSEAF
TRBJ2-6 TRBV2 ASRPGQGNRANVLT
TRBJ1-5 TRBV27 ASSRGAGNQPQH
TRBJ2-1 TRBV6-2/TRBV6-3 ASTPYSYNEQF
TRBJ1-2 TRBV7-2 ASSLGQGYGYT
TRBJ1-1 TRBV4-2 ASSQSGDNTEAF
TRBJ1-6 TRBV9 ASSSRTGQRSPLH
TRBJ2-3 TRBV6-6 ASRGQGGTDTQY
TRBJ1-2 TRBV2 ASSLFGQGSGYT
TRBJ1-2 TRBV9 ASSVATGSVYGYT
TRBJ1-1 TRBV5-4 ASSFGQGGYAEAF
TRBJ2-5 TRBV7-6 ASSLWTGGVETQY
TRBJ1-5 TRBV4-2 ASSHDRAQPQH
TRBJ2-2 TRBV4-1 ASRGGATGELF
TRBJ2-2 TRBV5-1 ASSPMGPGNTGELF
TRBJ2-7 TRBV11-2 ASSFEGGYSYEQY
TRBJ1-2 TRBV3-1/TRBV3-2 ASSQEFDAGFT
TRBJ1-1 TRBV7-3 ASSVQAYTEAF
TRBJ2-2 TRBV7-3 ASSPSGGANGELF